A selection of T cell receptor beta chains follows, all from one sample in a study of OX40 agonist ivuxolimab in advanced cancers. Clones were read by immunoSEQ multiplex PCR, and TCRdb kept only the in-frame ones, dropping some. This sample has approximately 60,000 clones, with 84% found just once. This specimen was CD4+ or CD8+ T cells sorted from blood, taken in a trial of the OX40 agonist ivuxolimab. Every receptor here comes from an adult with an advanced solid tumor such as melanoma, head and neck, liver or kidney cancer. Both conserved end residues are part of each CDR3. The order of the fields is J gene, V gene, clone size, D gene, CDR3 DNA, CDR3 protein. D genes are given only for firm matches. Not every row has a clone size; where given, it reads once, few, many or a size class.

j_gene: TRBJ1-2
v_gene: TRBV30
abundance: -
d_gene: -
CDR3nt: TGTGCCGCCCAGGTTAGGATGGGCTATGGCTACACCTTC
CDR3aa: CAAQVRMGYGYTF

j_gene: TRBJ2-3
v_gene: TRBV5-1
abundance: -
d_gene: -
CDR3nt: TGCGCCAGCAGCTTGAAGGGGGCAGATACGCAGTATTTT
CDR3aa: CASSLKGADTQYF

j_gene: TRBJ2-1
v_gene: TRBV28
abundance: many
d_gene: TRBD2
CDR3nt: TGTGCCAGCAAGGCTAGCGGGCCCAATGAGCAGTTCTTC
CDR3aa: CASKASGPNEQFF

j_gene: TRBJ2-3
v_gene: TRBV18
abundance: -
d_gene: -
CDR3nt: TGTGCCAGCTCACCATCTAGCCGCACAGATACGCAGTATTTT
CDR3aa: CASSPSSRTDTQYF

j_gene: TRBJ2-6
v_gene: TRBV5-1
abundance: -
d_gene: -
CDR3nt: TGCGCCAGCAGCCCGACGGGGGCGCAAGGGGCCAACGTCCTGACTTTC
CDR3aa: CASSPTGAQGANVLTF

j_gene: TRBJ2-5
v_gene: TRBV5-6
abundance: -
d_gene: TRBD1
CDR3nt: TGTGCCAGCAGCTCCCAACAGGGGTGGGAGACCCAGTACTTC
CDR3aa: CASSSQQGWETQYF

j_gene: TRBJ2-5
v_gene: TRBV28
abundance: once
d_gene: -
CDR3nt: TGTGCCAGCAGGCGAGAGGGACGGTACCAAGAGACCCAGTACTTC
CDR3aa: CASRREGRYQETQYF

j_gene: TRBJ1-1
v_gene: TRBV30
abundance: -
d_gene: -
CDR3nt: TGTGCCTGGAGTGCGGTAGGGCTAAACACTGAAGCTTTCTTT
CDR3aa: CAWSAVGLNTEAFF

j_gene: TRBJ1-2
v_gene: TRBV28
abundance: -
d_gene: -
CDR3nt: TGTGCCAGCAGTTTTGGGGGGGAAGGCTACACCTTC
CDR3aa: CASSFGGEGYTF

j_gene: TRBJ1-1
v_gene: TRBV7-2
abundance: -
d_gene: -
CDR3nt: TGTGCCAGCAGCTTATTATCACTGGGACGGACGAACACTGAAGCTTTCTTT
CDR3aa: CASSLLSLGRTNTEAFF

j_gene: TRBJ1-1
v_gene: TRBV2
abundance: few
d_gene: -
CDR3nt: TGTGCCAGCAGTGAGAGGGTGGGGGGCACTGAAGCTTTCTTT
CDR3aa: CASSERVGGTEAFF

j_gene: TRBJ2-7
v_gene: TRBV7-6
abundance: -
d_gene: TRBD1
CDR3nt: TGTGCCAGCAGCTCAAGGACAGGGGTTACCTACGAGCAGTACTTC
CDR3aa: CASSSRTGVTYEQYF

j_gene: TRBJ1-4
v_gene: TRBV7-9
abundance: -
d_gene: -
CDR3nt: TGTGCCAGCAGCTTTGGTGGGAGTGAAAAACTGTTTTTT
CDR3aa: CASSFGGSEKLFF

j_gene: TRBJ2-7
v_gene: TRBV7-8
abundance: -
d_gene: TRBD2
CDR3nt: TGTGCCAGCAGCCCCGACGGCGGGGGAGAGCAGTACTTC
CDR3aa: CASSPDGGGEQYF

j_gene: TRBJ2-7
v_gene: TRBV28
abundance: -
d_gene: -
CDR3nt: TGTGCCAGCAGTTGGGGACACCGTGGTGAGCAGTACTTC
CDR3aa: CASSWGHRGEQYF

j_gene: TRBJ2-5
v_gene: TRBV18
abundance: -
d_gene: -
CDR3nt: TGTGCCAGCTCACCATCCGACAGCCCGGAGACCCAGTACTTC
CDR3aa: CASSPSDSPETQYF

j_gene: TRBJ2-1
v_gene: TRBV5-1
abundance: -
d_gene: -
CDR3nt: TGCGCCAGCAGCCCGGAAGGGCGACGGGACAATGAGCAGTTCTTC
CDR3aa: CASSPEGRRDNEQFF

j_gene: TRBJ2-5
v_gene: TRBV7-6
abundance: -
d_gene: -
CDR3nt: TGTGCCAGCAGCTTAAGCAATCAGGAGACCCAGTACTTC
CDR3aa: CASSLSNQETQYF

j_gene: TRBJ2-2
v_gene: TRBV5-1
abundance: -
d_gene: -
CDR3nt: TGCGCCAGCAGCCCGAAAGGACTTACGAACACCGGGGAGCTGTTTTTT
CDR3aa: CASSPKGLTNTGELFF

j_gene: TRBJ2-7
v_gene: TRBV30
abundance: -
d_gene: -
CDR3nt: TGTGCCTGGAGTCTCCCGGGACTCCGTATAAGGCAGTACTTC
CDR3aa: CAWSLPGLRIRQYF

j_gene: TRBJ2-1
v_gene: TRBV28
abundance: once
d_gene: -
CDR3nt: TGTGCCAGCACATTCCTGGCGGGAACTTACAATGAGCAGTTCTTC
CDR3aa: CASTFLAGTYNEQFF

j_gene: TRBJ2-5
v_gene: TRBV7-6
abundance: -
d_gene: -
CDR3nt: TGTGCCAGCAGCTTATTCTGGGGATCCGGGGAGACCCAGTACTTC
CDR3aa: CASSLFWGSGETQYF

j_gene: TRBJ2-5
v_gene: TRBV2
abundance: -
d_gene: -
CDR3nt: TGTGCCAGCGAACGGTCTTACCAAGAGACCCAGTACTTC
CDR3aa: CASERSYQETQYF

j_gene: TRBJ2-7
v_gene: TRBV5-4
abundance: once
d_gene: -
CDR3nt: TGTGCCAGCAGCTTGGGGGGAGGAGCGAACCTCTACGAGCAGTACTTC
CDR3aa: CASSLGGGANLYEQYF

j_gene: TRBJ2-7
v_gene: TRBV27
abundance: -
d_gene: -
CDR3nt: TGTGCCAGCACCAGGTCGGGGAACTACGAGCAGTACTTC
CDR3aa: CASTRSGNYEQYF

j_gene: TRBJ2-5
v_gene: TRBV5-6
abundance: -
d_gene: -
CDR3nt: TGTGCCAGCAGCTTATGGGACCAAGAGACCCAGTACTTC
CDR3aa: CASSLWDQETQYF

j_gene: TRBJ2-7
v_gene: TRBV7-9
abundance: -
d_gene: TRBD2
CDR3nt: TGTGCCAGCAGCTTAGCGGCTAGCGGGAGCGGCGAGCAGTACTTC
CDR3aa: CASSLAASGSGEQYF

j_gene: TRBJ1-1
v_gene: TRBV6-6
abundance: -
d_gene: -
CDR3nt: TGTGCCAGCAGTTTTTCCCAGGGGAACACTGAAGCTTTCTTT
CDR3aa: CASSFSQGNTEAFF

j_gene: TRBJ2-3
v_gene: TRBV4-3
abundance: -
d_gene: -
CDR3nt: TGCGCCAGCAGCCATAACAAGGGGGCAGATACGCAGTATTTT
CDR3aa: CASSHNKGADTQYF

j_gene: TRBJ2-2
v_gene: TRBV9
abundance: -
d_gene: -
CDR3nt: TGTGCCAGCAGCGTAGATAGCACAGCTTCGAACACCGGGGAGCTGTTTTTT
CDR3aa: CASSVDSTASNTGELFF

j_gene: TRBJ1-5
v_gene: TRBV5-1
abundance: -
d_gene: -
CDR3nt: TGCGCCAGCAGCCCGCACGGGAGGGGGATCAATCAGCCCCAGCATTTT
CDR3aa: CASSPHGRGINQPQHF

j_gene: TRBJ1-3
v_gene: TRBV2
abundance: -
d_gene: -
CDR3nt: TGTGCCAGCAGTACCCCTCCTAATTTGGGGGTGAACACCATATATTTT
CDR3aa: CASSTPPNLGVNTIYF

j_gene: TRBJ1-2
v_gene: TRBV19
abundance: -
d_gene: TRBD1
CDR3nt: TGTGCCAGTAGTATAGCACAGGGGTTGAGCTACACCTTC
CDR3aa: CASSIAQGLSYTF

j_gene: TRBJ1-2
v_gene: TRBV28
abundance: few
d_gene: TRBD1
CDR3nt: TGTGCCAGCAGACTCCCCGGACAGGGGGCGAACTATGGCTACACCTTC
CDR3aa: CASRLPGQGANYGYTF

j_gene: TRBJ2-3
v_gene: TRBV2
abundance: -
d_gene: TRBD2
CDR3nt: TGTGCCAGCGACAAGTGGGGGACTAGCGGGAGCACAGATACGCAGTATTTT
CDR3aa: CASDKWGTSGSTDTQYF

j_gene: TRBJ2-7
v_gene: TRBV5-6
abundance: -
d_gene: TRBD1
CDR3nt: TGTGCCAGCAGGTCGTGGGACAGACCCTACGAGCAGTACTTC
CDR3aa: CASRSWDRPYEQYF

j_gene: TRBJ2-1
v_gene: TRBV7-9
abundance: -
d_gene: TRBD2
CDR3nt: TGTGCCAGCAGCCGAACTAGCGCCGACTACAATGAGCAGTTCTTC
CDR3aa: CASSRTSADYNEQFF

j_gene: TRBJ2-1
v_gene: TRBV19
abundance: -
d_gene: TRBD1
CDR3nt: TGTGCCAGTAGTACTGGGACAGGGATCTACAATGAGCAGTTCTTC
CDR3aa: CASSTGTGIYNEQFF

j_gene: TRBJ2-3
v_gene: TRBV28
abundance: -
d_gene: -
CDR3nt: TGTGCCAGCAGTCCACCGGGACTCAGCACAGATACGCAGTATTTT
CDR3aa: CASSPPGLSTDTQYF

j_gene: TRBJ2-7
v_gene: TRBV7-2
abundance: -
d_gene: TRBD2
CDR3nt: TGTGCCAGCAGCTTAGATCCCGGGTTGCTAGCGGGAGGGAGCAACGAGCAGTACTTC
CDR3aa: CASSLDPGLLAGGSNEQYF

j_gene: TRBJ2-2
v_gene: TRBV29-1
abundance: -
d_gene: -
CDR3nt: TGCAGCGCCGAGAGACAGCCCGGGGAGCTGTTTTTT
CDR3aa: CSAERQPGELFF

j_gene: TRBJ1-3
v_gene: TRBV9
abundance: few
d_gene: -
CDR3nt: TGTGCCAGCAGCCTGATGGGCACTAGGGACACCATATATTTT
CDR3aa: CASSLMGTRDTIYF